This T cell receptor beta chain is from a study of CD8+ T cells in alopecia areata. Study context: Tofacitinib continued for 6 to 18 months and was then withheld for 6 months.

After isolation, RNA underwent reverse transcription to generate cDNA as the sequencing template. Here immunoSEQ multiplex PCR was the method, and the copy in TCRdb shows in-frame clones only, minus some. The sample has tens of thousands of clones; 29% are singletons. The junction had 2 bases not matched to a gene; V was cut back by 4 bases and J by 2 bases. From germline, CDR1 is MNHEY and CDR2 SMNVEV (reference sequence). The CDR3 has 16 residues. The treatment here: oral pan-JAK inhibitor, 5-10 mg twice daily. Points on this clone: The antigen is not known.

Study-wide results and caveats: Greater clonality was observed in lesional scalp samples, especially alopecia totalis/universalis, versus normal scalp.

The material was CD8+ T cells sorted from blood, obtained at week 4, from a patient treated with tofacitinib. The sequence derives from a human donor with alopecia areata. The rearrangement links TRBV27 to TRBJ2-5; TRBD2 agrees at 15 bases. The CDR3 DNA is TGTGCCAGCAGTTGGGGACTAGCGGGAGGTCAAGAGACCCAGTACTTC. Its protein product is CASSWGLAGGQETQYF.